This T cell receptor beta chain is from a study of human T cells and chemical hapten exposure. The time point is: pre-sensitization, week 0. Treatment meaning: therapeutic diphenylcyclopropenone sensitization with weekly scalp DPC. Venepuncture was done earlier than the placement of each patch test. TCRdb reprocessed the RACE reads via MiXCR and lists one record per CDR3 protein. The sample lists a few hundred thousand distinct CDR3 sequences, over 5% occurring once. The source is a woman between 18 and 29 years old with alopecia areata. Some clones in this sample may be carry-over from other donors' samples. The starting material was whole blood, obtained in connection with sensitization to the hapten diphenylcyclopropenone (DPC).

The CDR3 DNA reads as TGCAGTGCCCTCACAGGGGTGAATCAGCCCCAGCATTTT. Amino acid sequence: CSALTGVNQPQHF. The chain is built from TRBV20-1 and TRBJ1-5; 7 bases agree with TRBD1. The CDR3 is 13 residues long. Germline V gene sequence: CDR1 DFQATT, CDR2 SNEGSKA (reference sequence). V gave up 6 bases and J gave up 4 bases; unmatched junction bases: 6.